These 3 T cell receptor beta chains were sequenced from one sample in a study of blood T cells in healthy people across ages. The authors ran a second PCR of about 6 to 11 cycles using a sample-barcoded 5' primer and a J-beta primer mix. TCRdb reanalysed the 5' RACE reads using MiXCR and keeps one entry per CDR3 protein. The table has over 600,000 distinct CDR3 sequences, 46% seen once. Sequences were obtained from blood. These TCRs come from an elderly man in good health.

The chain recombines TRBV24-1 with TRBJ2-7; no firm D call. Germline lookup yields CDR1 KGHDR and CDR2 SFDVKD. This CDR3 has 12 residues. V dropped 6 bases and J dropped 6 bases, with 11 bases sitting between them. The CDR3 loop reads CATSYDASEQYF. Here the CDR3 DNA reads TGTGCCACCAGTTACGACGCCTCCGAGCAGTACTTC.

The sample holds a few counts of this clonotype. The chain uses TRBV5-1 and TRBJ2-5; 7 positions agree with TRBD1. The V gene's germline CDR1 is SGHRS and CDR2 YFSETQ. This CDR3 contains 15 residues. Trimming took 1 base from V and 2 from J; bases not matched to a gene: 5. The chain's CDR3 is CASSLFGTEQETQYF. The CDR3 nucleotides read TGCGCCAGCAGCTTGTTTGGGACAGAACAAGAGACCCAGTACTTC.

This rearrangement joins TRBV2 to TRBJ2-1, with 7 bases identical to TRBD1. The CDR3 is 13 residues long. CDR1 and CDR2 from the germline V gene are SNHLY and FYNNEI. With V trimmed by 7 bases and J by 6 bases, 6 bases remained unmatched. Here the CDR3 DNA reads TGTGCCAGCACGCTACAGGGGTTCAATGAGCAGTTCTTC. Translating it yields CASTLQGFNEQFF.